This entry is about one T cell receptor beta chain. Its antigen is unknown. The data were obtained in a study of Tregs in tolerant kidney transplant recipients. Study-wide points: Validation in larger populations is needed because few patients were studied.

The nonmyeloablative bone marrow transplants came from related graft donors, with transient mixed chimerism. This CDR3 region has 13 residues. Germline CDR1 is SEHNR and CDR2 is FQNEAQ (reference sequence). V dropped 4 bases and J dropped 8 bases, with 12 bases sitting between them. TCRdb's table, derived via immunoSEQ multiplex PCR, lists solely in-frame clones and lacks some. Found here are 54,000 or so clones, about 90% of them singletons; the top ten hold roughly 15%. The clonotype was recovered from a human patient who received a combined kidney and bone marrow transplant. The graft donor may account for some of the T cells. The rearrangement joins TRBV7-9 to TRBJ1-5; D is undetermined. Sequenced here: CD8+ T cells from blood (PBMCs), sampled 24 months after the transplant. The CDR3 is CASSSPGGEPQHF. The CDR3 region has the DNA TGTGCCAGCAGCTCCCCCGGAGGCGAGCCCCAGCATTTT.